This TCR beta chain comes out of a study of T cells in Graves' hyperthyroidism and ophthalmopathy. V was cut by 4 bases and J by 6 bases, with 15 bases left in between. Germline V gene lookup returns CDR1 MNHEY and CDR2 SVGAGI. CDR3 length equals 15 residues. TCR beta CDR3 regions were amplified from RNA. Using the HTBI primer set, a first-round RT-PCR was run on the TCR CDR3. TCRdb passed the multiplex PCR reads through MiXCR, listing each CDR3 protein once. Among about 580,000 distinct CDR3 sequences listed, more than 45% were seen once. Sequences were obtained from peripheral blood or thyroid tissue (not recorded which). The TCR sequence derives from a woman in her late teens or twenties with Graves' hyperthyroidism. The chain has TRBV6-5 and TRBJ2-2, with D hard to call. CDR3 amino acids: CASSLPFYRAGELFF. CDR3 coding DNA: TGTGCCAGCAGTTTACCGTTCTACAGAGCCGGGGAGCTGTTTTTT.